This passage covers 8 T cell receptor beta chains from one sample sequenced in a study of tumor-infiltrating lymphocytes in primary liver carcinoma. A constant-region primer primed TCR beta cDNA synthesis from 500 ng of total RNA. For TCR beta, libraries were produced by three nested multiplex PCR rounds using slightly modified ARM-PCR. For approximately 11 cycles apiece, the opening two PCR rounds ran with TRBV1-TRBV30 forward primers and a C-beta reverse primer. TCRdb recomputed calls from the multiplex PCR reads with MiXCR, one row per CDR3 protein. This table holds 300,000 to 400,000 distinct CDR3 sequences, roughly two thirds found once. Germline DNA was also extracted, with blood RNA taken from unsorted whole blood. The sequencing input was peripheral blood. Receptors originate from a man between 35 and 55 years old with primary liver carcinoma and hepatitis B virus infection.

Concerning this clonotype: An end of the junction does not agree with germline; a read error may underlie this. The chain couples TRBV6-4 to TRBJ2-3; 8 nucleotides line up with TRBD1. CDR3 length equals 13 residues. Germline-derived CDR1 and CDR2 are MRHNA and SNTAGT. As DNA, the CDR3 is TGTGCCAGCGGGCAGGGGGCAAAAGATACGCAGTGTTTT. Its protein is CASGQGAKDTQCF.

Here the CDR3 DNA reads TGTGCCAGCGTGACATCTTCCACCGTCCTGACTTTC. It encodes CASVTSSTVLTF. This sequence joins TRBV12-3 or TRBV12-4 and TRBJ2-6; no firm D call. V was cut by 8 bases and J by 12 bases, with 14 bases left in between. The CDR3 is 12 amino acids.

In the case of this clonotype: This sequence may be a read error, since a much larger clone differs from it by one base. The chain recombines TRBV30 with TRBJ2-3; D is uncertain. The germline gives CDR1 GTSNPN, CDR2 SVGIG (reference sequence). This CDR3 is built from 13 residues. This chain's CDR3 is CAWTRQRTETQYF. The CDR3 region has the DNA TGTGCCTGGACACGTCAGCGCACAGAAACGCAGTATTTT.

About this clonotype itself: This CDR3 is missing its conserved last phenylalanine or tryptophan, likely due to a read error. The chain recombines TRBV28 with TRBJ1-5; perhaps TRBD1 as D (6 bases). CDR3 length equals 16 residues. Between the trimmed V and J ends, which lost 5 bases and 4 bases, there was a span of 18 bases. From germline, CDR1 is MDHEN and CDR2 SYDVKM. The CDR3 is CASSTFGRGVNQPQHY. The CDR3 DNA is TGTGCCAGCAGTACCTTTGGAAGGGGGGTTAATCAGCCCCAGCATTAT.

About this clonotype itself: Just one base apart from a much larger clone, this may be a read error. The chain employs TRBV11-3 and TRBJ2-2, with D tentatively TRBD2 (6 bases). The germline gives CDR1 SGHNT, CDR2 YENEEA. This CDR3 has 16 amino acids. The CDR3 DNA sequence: TGTGCCAGCAGCTTAGTAACGGGAGTGAACACCCGGGAGCTGTTTTTT. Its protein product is CASSLVTGVNTRELFF.

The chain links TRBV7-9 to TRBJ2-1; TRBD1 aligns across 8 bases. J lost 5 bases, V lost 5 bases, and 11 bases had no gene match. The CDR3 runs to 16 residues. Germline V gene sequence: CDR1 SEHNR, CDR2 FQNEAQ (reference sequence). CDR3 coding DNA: TGTGCCAGCAGCCCCGGCTGGACAGGGACCCACAATGAGCAGTTCTTC. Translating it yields CASSPGWTGTHNEQFF.

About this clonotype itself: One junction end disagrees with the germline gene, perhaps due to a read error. CDR3: CASSSNAGTVNSPLHF. CDR3 sequence (DNA): TGTGCCAGTAGCTCGAACGCCGGGACAGTAAATTCACCCCTCCACTTT. V and J are TRBV11-2 and TRBJ1-6; TRBD1 aligns across 7 bases. Germline CDR1 is SGHAT and CDR2 is FQNNGV. CDR3 length: 16 amino acids.

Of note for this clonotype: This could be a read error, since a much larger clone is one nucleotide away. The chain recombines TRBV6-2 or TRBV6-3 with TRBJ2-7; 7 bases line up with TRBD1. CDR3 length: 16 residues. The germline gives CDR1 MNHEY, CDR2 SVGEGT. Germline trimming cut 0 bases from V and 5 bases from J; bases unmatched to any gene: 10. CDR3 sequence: CASSYSNRGLPHEQYF. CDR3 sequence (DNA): TGTGCCAGCAGTTACTCGAACAGGGGTCTCCCCCACGAGCAGTACTTC.